The TCR beta chain under discussion was sequenced for a study of blood T cell repertoires in COVID-19. About the study: Italy, Spain and the United States were the sources of the convalescent and acute COVID-19 samples. Sources were T cells, B-cell-depleted T cells, or PBMCs; the material itself was cDNA or gDNA.

In the authors' workflow: Using reference gene primer amplification, nucleated cell counts were estimated. Only in-frame clones appear in the TCRdb table, and some are missing; sequencing was by immunoSEQ multiplex PCR. Clone size and the V and J calls come from that table; the DNA yielded D and trimming. Counted here are a few hundred thousand clones, 90% occurring once; the ten biggest clones make up about 2.1%. Trimming shortened V by 10 bases and J by 1 base, and 13 bases separated the two germline ends. CDR3 length: 13 amino acids. The genes are TRBV12-3 or TRBV12-4 and TRBJ1-1, with D maybe TRBD1 (6 bases). The receptor was derived from a woman aged 60-75 years with COVID-19, enrolled during active disease. The specimen sequenced was peripheral blood. CDR3 loop: CANRESANTEAFF. For the CDR3, the DNA is TGTGCCAACAGGGAGTCAGCGAACACTGAAGCTTTCTTT.